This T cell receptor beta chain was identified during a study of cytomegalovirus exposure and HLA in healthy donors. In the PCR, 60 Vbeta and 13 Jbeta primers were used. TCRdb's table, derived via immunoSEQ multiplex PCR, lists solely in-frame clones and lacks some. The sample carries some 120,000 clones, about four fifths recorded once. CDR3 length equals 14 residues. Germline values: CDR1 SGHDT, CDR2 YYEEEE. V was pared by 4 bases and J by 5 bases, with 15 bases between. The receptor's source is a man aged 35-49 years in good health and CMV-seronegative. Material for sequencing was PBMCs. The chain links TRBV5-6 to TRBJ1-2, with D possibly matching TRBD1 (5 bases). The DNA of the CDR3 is TGTGCCAGCAGCCCCCTTGGGGCGGATTATGGCTACACCTTC. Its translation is CASSPLGADYGYTF. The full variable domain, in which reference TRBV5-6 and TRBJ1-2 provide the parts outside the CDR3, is DAGVTQSPTHLIKTRGQQVTLRCSPKSGHDTVSWYQQALGQGPQFIFQYYEEEERQRGNFPDRFSGHQFPNYSSELNVNALLLGDSALYLCASSPLGADYGYTFGSGTRLTVV.